This T cell receptor beta chain appears in the sequencing data of a study of the immune and genomic landscape of osteosarcoma. The assay was immunoSEQ multiplex PCR, and TCRdb's table has in-frame clones only and misses some. The repertoire holds about 10,000 clones, with approximately 64% as singletons. The germline CDR1 and CDR2 sequences are SNHLY and FYNNEI. This CDR3 has 15 residues. Deletions cut 6 bases from V and 4 bases from J, with 16 bases between. The post-treatment osteosarcoma tumors were primary, local recurrence or metastasis specimens from poor-prognosis patients. The sequencing input was osteosarcoma tumor tissue from the lung. The receptor's source is a human donor with osteosarcoma. The chain recombines TRBV2 with TRBJ2-1; no definite D call. The CDR3 DNA reads TGTGCCAGCAGGAACCCTATTGCGGATTACAATGAGCAGTTCTTC. It is translated as CASRNPIADYNEQFF.